This T cell receptor beta chain stems from a study of T-cell memory formation after mild COVID-19. Study context: Among the donors, TCR clusters were largely specific to each donor. General study points: The finding that pre-infection memory included some responding clones suggested that cross-reactive memory joined.

TCRdb called the 5' RACE reads again in MiXCR, with one record for every CDR3 protein. In the table there are hundreds of thousands of distinct CDR3 sequences, 13% to 15% of which are singletons. A few counts support this clonotype. Its target is not known. Germline CDR1 and CDR2: SGHTA and FQGNSA. CDR3 length equals 14 residues. The V end lost 7 bases, the J end lost 7 bases, and 14 bases lay between the germline ends. The receptor was isolated from a man aged 18 to 30 who had mild COVID-19 (a few samples of this study predate the infection). Cell type and time point are not known. The chain links TRBV7-2 to TRBJ1-6; tentative D call: TRBD1 (6 bases). Sequenced input: PBMCs or a T cell subset sorted from them (not recorded which). CDR3 in amino acids: CASNLQGINSPLHF. The CDR3 region has the DNA TGTGCCAGCAACCTACAGGGAATAAATTCACCCCTCCACTTT.